The 17 T cell receptor beta chains below were found in one sample sequenced in a study of CD8+CD57+ T cells in acquired aplastic anemia. For CDR3 and TCR beta VDJ profiling, genomic DNA was the template used. TCRdb re-derived calls from the reads in MiXCR, one entry per CDR3 protein. The data contain some 280,000 distinct CDR3 sequences, roughly 50% of them singletons. Sequenced sample: sorted CD4+, CD8+, or CD8+CD57+ T cells (not recorded which) from PBMCs. The receptor source for this set is a human donor with severe aplastic anemia or a healthy control (not recorded which).

This clonotype was observed many times. The chain employs TRBV19 and TRBJ1-4; D is unclear. V was clipped by 4 bases and J by 7 bases, with 7 bases between them. The CDR3 has 12 amino acids. CDR1 is LNHDA, CDR2 SQIVND, per germline (reference sequence). Written as DNA, the CDR3 is TGTGCCAGTAGTACCCGGATTGAAAAACTGTTTTTT. The encoded protein is CASSTRIEKLFF.

J is TRBJ2-5 and V is TRBV12-3 or TRBV12-4, with 7 nucleotides matching TRBD2. This CDR3 spans 13 amino acids. The junction had 8 bases not matched to a gene; V was cut back by 8 bases and J by 5 bases. Here the CDR3 reads CASGLWGGETQYF. CDR3 coding DNA: TGTGCCAGCGGACTTTGGGGGGGTGAGACCCAGTACTTC.

The table lists this clonotype with many counts. V is TRBV6-1 and J is TRBJ2-6; D might be TRBD2 (6 bases). Germline-derived CDR1 and CDR2 are MNHNS and SASEGT. The CDR3 has 16 residues. The V end was cut by 4 bases, the J end by 1 base, with 11 bases between. Here the CDR3 reads CASSVWGRSGANVLTF. In DNA form, the CDR3 reads TGTGCCAGCAGTGTTTGGGGGAGGTCTGGGGCCAACGTCCTGACTTTC.

V and J are TRBV19 and TRBJ2-2; no firm D call. Trimming took off 0 bases at V and 6 bases at J, with 2 bases between the two ends. The V gene's germline CDR1 is LNHDA and CDR2 SQIVND (reference sequence). This CDR3 has 12 residues. The CDR3 region is CASSIDPGELFF. The CDR3 nucleotides are TGTGCCAGTAGTATAGATCCCGGGGAGCTGTTTTTT.

This clonotype showed up many times. The rearrangement links TRBV9 to TRBJ2-3, with TRBD1 matching over 10 bases. Trimming cost V 4 bases and J 4 bases; bases outside gene matches: 6. Per germline, CDR1 SGDLS and CDR2 YYNGEE. The CDR3 sequence is 15 residues long. The CDR3 region is CASSPRTGGADTQYF. The CDR3, as DNA: TGTGCCAGCAGCCCTCGGACAGGGGGGGCAGATACGCAGTATTTT.

With respect to this clonotype: The CDR3 end shows no conserved phenylalanine or tryptophan, and so a read error is likely. The V gene is TRBV7-2, the J gene TRBJ1-5; the match to TRBD1 covers 8 bases. The V gene's germline CDR1 is SGHTA and CDR2 FQGNSA. J gave up 4 bases and V 5 bases, and 7 bases lay outside the gene matches. CDR3 length: 15 residues. CDR3 DNA: TGTGCCAGCAGCATAGACAGGGGCGGTAATCAGCCCCAGCATCTT. Translation: CASSIDRGGNQPQHL.

The chain combines TRBV7-2 with TRBJ2-6; no clear D. The CDR3 contains 16 residues. Per germline, CDR1 SGHTA and CDR2 FQGNSA. V gave up 1 base and J gave up 0 bases, with 7 bases separating them. The CDR3 DNA follows: TGTGCCAGCAGCTTAGTAGCTTCCTCTGGGGCCAACGTCCTGACTTTC. Protein sequence: CASSLVASSGANVLTF.

The chain recombines TRBV19 with TRBJ1-6; TRBD1 aligns across 10 bases. V dropped 6 bases and J dropped 7; count of bases not matched to a gene: 3. CDR1 and CDR2 from the germline V gene are LNHDA and SQIVND (reference sequence). The CDR3 length is 14 residues. The CDR3, as DNA: TGTGCCAGTAGAATGGGACAGGGGAATTCACCCCTCCACTTT. This sequence encodes CASRMGQGNSPLHF.

This clonotype has at least ten counts. The chain recombines TRBV20-1 with TRBJ1-1; the D is unclear. The CDR3 is made up of 13 amino acids. Germline loops: CDR1 DFQATT, CDR2 SNEGSKA (reference sequence). The ends were cut back, 1 base at V and 5 bases at J, with 11 bases in the middle. The CDR3 reads CSARVGLGTEAFF. Written as DNA, the CDR3 is TGCAGTGCTAGAGTGGGCCTAGGGACTGAAGCTTTCTTT.

The rearrangement uses TRBV20-1 and TRBJ2-7; perhaps TRBD1 as D (6 bases). The germline V and J ends were trimmed by 3 bases and 2 bases, with 14 bases remaining between them. The length of the CDR3 is 14 residues. Germline assignment: CDR1 DFQATT and CDR2 SNEGSKA (reference sequence). The CDR3: CSASSSAGAYEQYF. CDR3 sequence (DNA): TGCAGTGCTAGTTCTTCAGCAGGGGCCTACGAGCAGTACTTC.

This clonotype appeared many times. This chain uses TRBV11-3 with TRBJ1-5; D is ambiguous. The CDR3 is 13 residues long. Germline V CDR1 and CDR2: SGHNT, YENEEA. Trimming took off 5 bases at V and 9 bases at J, with 14 bases between the two ends. DNA of the CDR3: TGTGCCAGCAGCAATCGACAATTCACGCCCCAGCATTTT. It yields the protein CASSNRQFTPQHF. The full variable domain, its missing parts supplied by reference TRBV11-3 and TRBJ1-5, is EAGVVQSPRYKIIEKKQPVAFWCNPISGHNTLYWYLQNLGQGPELLIRYENEEAVDDSQLPKDRFSAERLKGVDSTLKIQPAELGDSAVYLCASSNRQFTPQHFGDGTRLSIL.

The chain couples TRBV19 to TRBJ1-4, with 8 bases fitting TRBD1. Germline CDR1 LNHDA, CDR2 SQIVND (reference sequence). V trimming: 3 bases; J trimming: 8 bases; junction bases outside the gene matches: 11. This CDR3 contains 16 residues. In nucleotides, the CDR3 is TGTGCCAGTAGTATGGTTCCAGGGGGCGCGTGGGAAAAACTGTTTTTT. Translating gives CASSMVPGGAWEKLFF.

The chain is built from TRBV20-1 and TRBJ1-3; D gene ambiguous. This CDR3 is built from 13 residues. Germline V lookup: CDR1 DFQATT, CDR2 SNEGSKA (reference sequence). The V end lost 1 base, the J end lost 2 bases, and 6 bases lay between the germline ends. CDR3 residues: CSARVGTGNTIYF. DNA of the CDR3: TGCAGTGCTAGAGTAGGGACTGGAAACACCATATATTTT.

In its sample, this clonotype was seen many times. The rearrangement joins TRBV12-3 or TRBV12-4 to TRBJ2-7, with TRBD2 matching over 9 bases. V lost 8 bases, J lost 0 bases, and 8 bases stayed unmatched. This CDR3 is built from 15 residues. For the CDR3, the DNA is TGTGCCAGCGGGGCGGGGGGGGCATACTCCTACGAGCAGTACTTC. It translates to CASGAGGAYSYEQYF.

This clonotype has ten or more counts. This chain uses TRBV2 with TRBJ2-3; a weak D match, TRBD1 (8 bases). From germline, CDR1 is SNHLY and CDR2 FYNNEI. The CDR3 covers 14 residues. Trimming took off 5 bases at V and 6 bases at J, with 15 bases between the two ends. The CDR3, as DNA: TGTGCCAGCAGTCCACAGGGGGGGGGGGATACGCAGTATTTT. Its protein is CASSPQGGGDTQYF. The whole variable domain, remainder taken from reference TRBV2 and TRBJ2-3, is EPEVTQTPSHQVTQMGQEVILRCVPISNHLYFYWYRQILGQKVEFLVSFYNNEISEKSEIFDDQFSVERPDGSNFTLKIRSTKLEDSAMYFCASSPQGGGDTQYFGPGTRLTVL.

At least ten counts were recorded for this clonotype. J is TRBJ2-7 and V is TRBV20-1, with TRBD2 matching over 7 bases. V lost 6 bases and J lost 2; bases outside the gene matches: 10. The germline CDR1 and CDR2 sequences are DFQATT and SNEGSKA (reference sequence). The CDR3 is 14 residues long. CDR3 coding DNA: TGCAGTGCCACGAGCGGGGTTAACACCTACGAGCAGTACTTC. Translating it yields CSATSGVNTYEQYF.

This clonotype was found a few times. CDR3 sequence (DNA): TGTGCCAGCAGCTTTCGACCGACGAACACCGGGGAGCTGTTTTTT. It is translated as CASSFRPTNTGELFF. V and J are TRBV7-8 and TRBJ2-2; D not resolved. Germline CDR1 reads SGHVS; CDR2 reads FQNEAQ. The CDR3 runs 15 residues. Trimming took 3 bases from V and 0 from J, leaving 8 bases between them.